The source of this T cell receptor beta chain is a study of blood T cells in healthy people across ages. Study-level points and caveats: Observed TCR beta diversity per million T cells went down as age went up. This fall followed a roughly linear course with age.

Only one count was recorded for this clonotype. Its specificity is not known. A sample-barcoded 5' primer and a J-beta primer mix were used in a second PCR of roughly 7 to 11 cycles. Each CDR3 protein is one row after TCRdb ran MiXCR on the 5' RACE reads. The sample records over 1,300,000 distinct CDR3 sequences, roughly 60% being singletons. The CDR3 is 14 amino acids. V shed 1 base and J shed 2 bases, with 10 bases lying between them. The germline V gene encodes CDR1 GTSNPN and CDR2 SVGIG (reference sequence). The TCR was taken from a man between 18 and 35 years old in good health. This chain joins TRBV30 and TRBJ2-3; no clear D. Source material: blood. CDR3 DNA sequence: TGTGCCTGGAGTGACGGCTCTCTCACAGATACGCAGTATTTT. Its translation: CAWSDGSLTDTQYF.